The sequence of this T cell receptor beta chain was determined in a study of early T cells in non-severe SARS-CoV-2 infection. Looking at the study overall: Chains were unpaired, as sequencing was done on bulk RNA from unsorted whole blood.

Per germline, CDR1 MNHEY and CDR2 SMNVEV (reference sequence). J gave up 5 bases and V 10 bases, and 4 bases lay outside the gene matches. The CDR3 loop spans 13 amino acids. At least ten counts were recorded for this clonotype. Its antigen is unidentified. Study conclusions and caveats: Private and CD4 specificities were missed by VDJdb matching, which favored anti-spike CD8 responses.

Individual cDNA molecules were tagged with unique molecular identifiers, the study reported. TCRdb reanalysed the 5' RACE reads using MiXCR and keeps one entry per CDR3 protein. The data contain some 16,000 distinct CDR3 sequences, approximately 4.8% of them singletons. The sample consisted of whole blood. The chain employs TRBV27 and TRBJ2-1; TRBD2 aligns across 11 bases. This sequence originates from an adult who was a healthcare worker with PCR-confirmed SARS-CoV-2 infection or an uninfected control (not recorded which). The CDR3 coding sequence is TGTGCCATCCGACTAGCGGGAAACAATGAGCAGTTCTTC. This gives the protein CAIRLAGNNEQFF.